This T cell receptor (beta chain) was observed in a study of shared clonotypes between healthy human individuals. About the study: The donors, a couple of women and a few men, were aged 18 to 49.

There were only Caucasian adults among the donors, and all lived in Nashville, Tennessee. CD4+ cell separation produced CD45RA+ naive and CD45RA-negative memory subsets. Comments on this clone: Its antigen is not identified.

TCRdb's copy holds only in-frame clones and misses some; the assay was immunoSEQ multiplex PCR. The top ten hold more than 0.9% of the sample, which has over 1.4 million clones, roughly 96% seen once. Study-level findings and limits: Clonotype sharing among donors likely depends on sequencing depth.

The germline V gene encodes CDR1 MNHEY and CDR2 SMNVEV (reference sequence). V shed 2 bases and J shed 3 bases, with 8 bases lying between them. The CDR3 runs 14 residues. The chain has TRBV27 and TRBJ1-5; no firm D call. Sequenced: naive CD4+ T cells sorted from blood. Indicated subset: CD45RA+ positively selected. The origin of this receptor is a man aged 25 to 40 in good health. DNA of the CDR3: TGTGCCAGCAGTTTACAGGCTTTCAATCAGCCCCAGCATTTT. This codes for CASSLQAFNQPQHF.